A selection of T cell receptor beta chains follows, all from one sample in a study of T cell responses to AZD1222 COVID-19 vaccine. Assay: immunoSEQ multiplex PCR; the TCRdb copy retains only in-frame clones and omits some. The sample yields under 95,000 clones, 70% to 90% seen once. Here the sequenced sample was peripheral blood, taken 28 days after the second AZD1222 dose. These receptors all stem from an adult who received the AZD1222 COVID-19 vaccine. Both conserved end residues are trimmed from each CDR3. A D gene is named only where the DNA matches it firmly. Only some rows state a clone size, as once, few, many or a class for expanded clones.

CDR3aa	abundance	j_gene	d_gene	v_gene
ASSLGTGFPPLH	NA	TRBJ1-6	NA	TRBV5-6
ASSEEGHSSAYNSPLH	NA	TRBJ1-6	NA	TRBV6-1
ASSTYAQETQY	NA	TRBJ2-5	NA	TRBV5-1
ASSITGTGKYEQY	NA	TRBJ2-7	TRBD1	TRBV27
ASSLDQGYTGELF	NA	TRBJ2-2	NA	TRBV11-2
ASSQDLGYEQY	NA	TRBJ2-7	NA	TRBV4-2
ASSLGPQAYEQY	NA	TRBJ2-7	NA	TRBV11-1
ASSSGQGLAGELF	NA	TRBJ2-2	TRBD1	TRBV5-1
ASSLFGFGYEQY	once	TRBJ2-7	NA	TRBV5-1
ASSSDGLLTNEQF	NA	TRBJ2-1	NA	TRBV11-2
ASTTGGSHEQY	NA	TRBJ2-7	TRBD2	TRBV6-5
ASSSAQSYGAYTQY	medium-sized	TRBJ2-3	NA	TRBV28
ASSSGTGHYEQY	NA	TRBJ2-7	TRBD1	TRBV18
ASSQVYETGAHNEQF	NA	TRBJ2-1	TRBD1	TRBV3-1/TRBV3-2
ASSQEPVYGYT	NA	TRBJ1-2	NA	TRBV5-4
ASSLGLAGGFGTDTQY	NA	TRBJ2-3	TRBD2	TRBV7-8
ATFSSEPNQPQH	NA	TRBJ1-5	NA	TRBV19
ASSSVGTSGVRAQY	NA	TRBJ2-5	TRBD2	TRBV11-2
AISLQGANEQY	NA	TRBJ2-7	TRBD1	TRBV10-3
ASSYTYRLAGNTIY	NA	TRBJ1-3	NA	TRBV6-5
ASSQTSGPPTDTQY	few	TRBJ2-3	TRBD2	TRBV4-1
ASRVGTPYGYT	NA	TRBJ1-2	NA	TRBV28
ASSSGQLNTEAF	NA	TRBJ1-1	TRBD1	TRBV11-3
ASRSLSGGNEKLF	NA	TRBJ1-4	NA	TRBV6-6
ASSPRVRTGEGRSDTQY	NA	TRBJ2-3	TRBD1	TRBV3-1/TRBV3-2
ASSPGLAGGPRFGQF	few	TRBJ2-1	TRBD2	TRBV4-1
ASSDNEAMGTEAF	few	TRBJ1-1	NA	TRBV6-1
ASSSGTGTSGELF	once	TRBJ2-2	TRBD1	TRBV11-1
ASSLDRGGGQPQH	NA	TRBJ1-5	TRBD1	TRBV27
ASSLENRRLSGANVLT	NA	TRBJ2-6	NA	TRBV11-2
ASSLGTEETQY	NA	TRBJ2-5	TRBD1	TRBV13
ASSAHPGANEKLF	NA	TRBJ1-4	NA	TRBV9
ASSQDPGGSKTQY	NA	TRBJ2-5	TRBD2	TRBV3-1/TRBV3-2
ASSYTGILRETQY	NA	TRBJ2-5	NA	TRBV5-1
ASTSFSGNTIY	NA	TRBJ1-3	NA	TRBV6-5
ASRPSADRMNTEAF	NA	TRBJ1-1	NA	TRBV25-1
ASSVWEADTQY	NA	TRBJ2-3	NA	TRBV2
ATSDAGGSNTGELF	NA	TRBJ2-2	NA	TRBV24-1
ASSTNRGYNEQF	NA	TRBJ2-1	NA	TRBV19
ATSFHSFYEQY	NA	TRBJ2-7	NA	TRBV6-5
ASSFVRPSNQPQH	NA	TRBJ1-5	NA	TRBV28
ASSPFGPLNTEAF	NA	TRBJ1-1	NA	TRBV5-6
ASSFSGGPNSGNTIY	once	TRBJ1-3	NA	TRBV13
ASNVAWGQGDQPQH	once	TRBJ1-5	TRBD1	TRBV9
ASSYRDSRKTQY	once	TRBJ2-5	NA	TRBV6-2/TRBV6-3
AISDWQTNTEAF	NA	TRBJ1-1	NA	TRBV10-3
ASSGSSQETQY	NA	TRBJ2-5	NA	TRBV19
ASSPTRDSYGYT	NA	TRBJ1-2	TRBD1	TRBV13